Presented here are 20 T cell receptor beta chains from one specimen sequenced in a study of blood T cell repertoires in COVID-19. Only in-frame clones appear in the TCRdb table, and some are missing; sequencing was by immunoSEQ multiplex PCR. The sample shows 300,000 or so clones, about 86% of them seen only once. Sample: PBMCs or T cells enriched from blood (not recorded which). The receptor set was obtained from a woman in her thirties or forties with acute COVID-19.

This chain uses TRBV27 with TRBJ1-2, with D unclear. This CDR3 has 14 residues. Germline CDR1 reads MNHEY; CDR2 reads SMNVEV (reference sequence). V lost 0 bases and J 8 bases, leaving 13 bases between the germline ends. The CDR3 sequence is CASSLSILGGGYTF. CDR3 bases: TGTGCCAGCAGTTTATCGATCTTGGGAGGAGGCTACACCTTC.

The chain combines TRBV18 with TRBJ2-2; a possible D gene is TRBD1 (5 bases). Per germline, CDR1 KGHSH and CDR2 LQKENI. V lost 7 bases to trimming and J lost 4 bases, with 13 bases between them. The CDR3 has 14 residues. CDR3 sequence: CASFPDSFTGELFF. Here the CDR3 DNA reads TGTGCCAGCTTCCCTGACAGCTTCACCGGGGAGCTGTTTTTT.

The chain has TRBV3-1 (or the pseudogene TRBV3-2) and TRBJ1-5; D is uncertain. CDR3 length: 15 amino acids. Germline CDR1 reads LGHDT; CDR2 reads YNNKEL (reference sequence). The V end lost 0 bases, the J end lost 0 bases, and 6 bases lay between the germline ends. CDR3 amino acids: CASSQEGHSNQPQHF. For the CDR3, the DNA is TGTGCCAGCAGCCAAGAGGGCCATAGCAATCAGCCCCAGCATTTT.

The CDR3 coding sequence is TGTGCCAGCCGTGGAGGCGCCCCCCTCCACTTT. Protein product: CASRGGAPLHF. The chain recombines TRBV28 with TRBJ1-6; no clear D gene. The germline CDR1 and CDR2 sequences are MDHEN and SYDVKM. The CDR3 is 11 amino acids. V lost 8 bases to trimming and J lost 13 bases, with 12 bases between them.

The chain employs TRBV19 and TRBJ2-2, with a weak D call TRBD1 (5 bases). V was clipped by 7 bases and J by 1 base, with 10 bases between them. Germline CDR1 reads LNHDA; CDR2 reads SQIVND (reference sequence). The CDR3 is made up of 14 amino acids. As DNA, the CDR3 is TGTGCCAGTACCCAGGGCTGGAACACCGGGGAGCTGTTTTTT. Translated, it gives CASTQGWNTGELFF.

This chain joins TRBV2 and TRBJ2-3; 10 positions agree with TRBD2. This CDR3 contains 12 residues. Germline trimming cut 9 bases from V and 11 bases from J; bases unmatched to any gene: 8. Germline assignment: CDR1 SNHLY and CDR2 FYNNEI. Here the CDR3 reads CARGRSSGGQYF. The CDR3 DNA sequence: TGTGCCAGGGGAAGATCTAGCGGGGGGCAGTATTTT.

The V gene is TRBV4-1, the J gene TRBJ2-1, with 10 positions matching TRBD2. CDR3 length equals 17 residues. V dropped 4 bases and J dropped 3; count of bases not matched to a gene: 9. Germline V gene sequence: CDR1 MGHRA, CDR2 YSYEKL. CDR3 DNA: TGCGCCAGCAGCCCCGGCGGGAGCGGGAGGGGCTACAATGAGCAGTTCTTC. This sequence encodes CASSPGGSGRGYNEQFF.

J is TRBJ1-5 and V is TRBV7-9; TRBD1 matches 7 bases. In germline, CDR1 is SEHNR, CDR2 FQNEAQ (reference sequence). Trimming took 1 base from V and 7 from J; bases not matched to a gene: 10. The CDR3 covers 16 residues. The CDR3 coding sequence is TGTGCCAGCAGCTTAGGGCAGGGAACAGGGGAACAGCCCCAGCATTTT. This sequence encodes CASSLGQGTGEQPQHF.

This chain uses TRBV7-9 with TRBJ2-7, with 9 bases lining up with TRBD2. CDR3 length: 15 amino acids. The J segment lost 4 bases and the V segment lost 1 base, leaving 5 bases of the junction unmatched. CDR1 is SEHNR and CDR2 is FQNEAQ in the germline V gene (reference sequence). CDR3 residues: CASSLGLAGFYEQYF. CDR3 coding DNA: TGTGCCAGCAGCTTAGGCCTAGCGGGATTTTACGAGCAGTACTTC. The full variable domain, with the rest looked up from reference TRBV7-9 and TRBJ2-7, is DTGVSQNPRHKITKRGQNVTFRCDPISEHNRLYWYRQTLGQGPEFLTYFQNEAQLEKSRLLSDRFSAERPKGSFSTLEIQRTEQGDSAMYLCASSLGLAGFYEQYFGPGTRLTVT.

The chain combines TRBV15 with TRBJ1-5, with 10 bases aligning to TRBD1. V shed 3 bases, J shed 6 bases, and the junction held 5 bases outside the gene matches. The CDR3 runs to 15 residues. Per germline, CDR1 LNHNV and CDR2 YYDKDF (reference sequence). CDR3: CATSREDRGTQPQHF. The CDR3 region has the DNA TGTGCCACCAGCAGGGAGGACAGGGGGACTCAGCCCCAGCATTTT.

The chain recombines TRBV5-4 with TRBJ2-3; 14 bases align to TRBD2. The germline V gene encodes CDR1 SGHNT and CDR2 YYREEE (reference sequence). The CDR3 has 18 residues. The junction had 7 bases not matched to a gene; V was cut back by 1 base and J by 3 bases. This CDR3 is CASSLRATSGGATDTQYF. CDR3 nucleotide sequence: TGTGCCAGCAGCTTGCGTGCGACTAGCGGGGGGGCGACAGATACGCAGTATTTT.

The CDR3 sequence is CASSPGLSQPQHF. The CDR3 nucleotides read TGTGCCAGCTCACCAGGTCTGAGTCAGCCCCAGCATTTT. This sequence joins TRBV18 and TRBJ1-5; D unclear. Between the trimmed V and J ends, which lost 2 bases and 6 bases, there was a span of 8 bases. CDR1 is KGHSH, CDR2 LQKENI, per germline. CDR3 size: 13 residues.

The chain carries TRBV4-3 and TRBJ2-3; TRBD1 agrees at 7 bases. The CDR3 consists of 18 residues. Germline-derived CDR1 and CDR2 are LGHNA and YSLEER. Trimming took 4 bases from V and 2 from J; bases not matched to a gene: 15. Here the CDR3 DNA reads TGCGCCAGCAGCCCCGCACAGGGGACGAACCTTTTCACAGATACGCAGTATTTT. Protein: CASSPAQGTNLFTDTQYF.

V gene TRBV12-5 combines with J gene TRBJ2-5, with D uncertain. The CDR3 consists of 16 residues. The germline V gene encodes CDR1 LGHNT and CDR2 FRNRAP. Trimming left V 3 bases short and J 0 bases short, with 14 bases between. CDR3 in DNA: TGTGCTAGTGGTTTAGGAGCGACCACAAACCAAGAGACCCAGTACTTC. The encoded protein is CASGLGATTNQETQYF.

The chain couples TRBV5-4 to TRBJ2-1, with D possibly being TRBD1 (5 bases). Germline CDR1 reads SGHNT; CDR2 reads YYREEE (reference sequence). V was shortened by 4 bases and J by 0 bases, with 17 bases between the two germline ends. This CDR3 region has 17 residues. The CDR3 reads CASSHPNQGASYNEQFF. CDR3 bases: TGTGCCAGCAGCCACCCCAATCAGGGTGCCTCCTACAATGAGCAGTTCTTC.

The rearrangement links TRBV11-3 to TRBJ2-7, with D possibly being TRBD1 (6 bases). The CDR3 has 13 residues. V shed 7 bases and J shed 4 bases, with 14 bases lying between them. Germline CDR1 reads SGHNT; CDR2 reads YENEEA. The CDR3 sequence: CASIDQRGYEQYF. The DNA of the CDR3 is TGTGCCAGCATCGATCAAAGGGGGTACGAGCAGTACTTC. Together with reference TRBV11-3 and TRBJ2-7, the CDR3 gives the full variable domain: EAGVVQSPRYKIIEKKQPVAFWCNPISGHNTLYWYLQNLGQGPELLIRYENEEAVDDSQLPKDRFSAERLKGVDSTLKIQPAELGDSAVYLCASIDQRGYEQYFGPGTRLTVT.

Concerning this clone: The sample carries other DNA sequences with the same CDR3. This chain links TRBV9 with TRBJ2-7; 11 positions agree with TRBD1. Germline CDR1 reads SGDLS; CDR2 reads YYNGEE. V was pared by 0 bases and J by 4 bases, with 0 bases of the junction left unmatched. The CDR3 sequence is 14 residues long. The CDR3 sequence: CASSVGDRGYEQYF. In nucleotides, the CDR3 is TGTGCCAGCAGCGTAGGGGACAGGGGGTACGAGCAGTACTTC.

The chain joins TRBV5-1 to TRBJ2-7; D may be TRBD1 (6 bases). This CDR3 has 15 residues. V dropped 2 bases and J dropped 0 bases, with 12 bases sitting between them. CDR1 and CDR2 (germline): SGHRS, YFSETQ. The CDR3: CASSFLRDTSYEQYF. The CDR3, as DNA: TGCGCCAGCAGCTTCCTCCGGGACACCTCCTACGAGCAGTACTTC.

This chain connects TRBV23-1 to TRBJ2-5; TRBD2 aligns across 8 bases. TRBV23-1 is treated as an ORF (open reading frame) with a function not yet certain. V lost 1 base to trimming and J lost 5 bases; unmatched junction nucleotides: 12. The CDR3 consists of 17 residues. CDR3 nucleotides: TGCGCCAGCAGTCAATGTAAAAGCGGGAGCCACCTTGAGACCCAGTACTTC. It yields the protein CASSQCKSGSHLETQYF.

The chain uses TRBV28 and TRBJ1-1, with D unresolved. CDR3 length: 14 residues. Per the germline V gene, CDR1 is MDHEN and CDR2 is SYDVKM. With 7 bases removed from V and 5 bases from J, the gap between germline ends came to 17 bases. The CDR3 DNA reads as TGTGCCAGCACTGCCTGGAGTATTAGGACTGAAGCTTTCTTT. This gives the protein CASTAWSIRTEAFF.